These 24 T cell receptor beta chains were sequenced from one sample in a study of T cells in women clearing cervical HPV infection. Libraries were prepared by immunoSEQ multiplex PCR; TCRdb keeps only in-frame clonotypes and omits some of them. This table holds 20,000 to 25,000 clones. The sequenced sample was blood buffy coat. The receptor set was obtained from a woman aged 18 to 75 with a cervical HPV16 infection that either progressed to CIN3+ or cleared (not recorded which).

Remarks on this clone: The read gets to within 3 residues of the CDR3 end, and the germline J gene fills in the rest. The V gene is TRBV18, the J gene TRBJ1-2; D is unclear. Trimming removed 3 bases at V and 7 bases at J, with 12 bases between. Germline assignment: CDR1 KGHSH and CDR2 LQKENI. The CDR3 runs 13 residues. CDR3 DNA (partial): TGTGCCAGCTCACCTGCGGGATTAGGTGGC. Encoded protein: CASSPAGLGG. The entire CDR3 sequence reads CASSPAGLGGYTF.

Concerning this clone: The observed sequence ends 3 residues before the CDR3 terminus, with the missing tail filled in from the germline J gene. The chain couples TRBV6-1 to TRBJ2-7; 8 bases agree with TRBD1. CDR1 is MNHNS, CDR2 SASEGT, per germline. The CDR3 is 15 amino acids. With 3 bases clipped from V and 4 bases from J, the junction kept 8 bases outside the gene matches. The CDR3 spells CASSDTGTGGYEQYF. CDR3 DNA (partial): TGTGCCAGCAGTGACACTGGGACAGGCGGATACGAG.

The chain's CDR3 is CAWSVRRGTWGSGELFF. The sequenced part of the CDR3 DNA is TGTGCCTGGAGTGTACGGAGGGGGACGTGGGGATCCGGGGAG. The chain joins TRBV30 to TRBJ2-2; the D gene could be TRBD1 or TRBD2 (6 bases each). The CDR3 is cut off 3 residues early in the read; its end comes from the germline J gene. V shed 0 bases and J shed 6 bases, with 20 bases lying between them. The germline V gene encodes CDR1 GTSNPN and CDR2 SVGIG (reference sequence). CDR3 length: 17 amino acids.

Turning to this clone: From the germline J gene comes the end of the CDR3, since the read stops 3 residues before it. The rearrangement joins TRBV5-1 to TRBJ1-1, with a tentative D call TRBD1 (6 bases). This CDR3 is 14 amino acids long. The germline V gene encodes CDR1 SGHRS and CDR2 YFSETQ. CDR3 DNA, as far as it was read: TGCGCCAGCAGCTTGGAGGAGGGGGTCACGGAA. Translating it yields CASSLEEGVTE. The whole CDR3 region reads CASSLEEGVTEAFF.

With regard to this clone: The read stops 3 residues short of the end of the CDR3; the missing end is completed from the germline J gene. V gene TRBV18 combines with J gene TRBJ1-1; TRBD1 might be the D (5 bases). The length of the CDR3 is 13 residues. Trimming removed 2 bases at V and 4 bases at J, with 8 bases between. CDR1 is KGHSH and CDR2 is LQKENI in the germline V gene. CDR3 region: CASSPSGPTEAFF. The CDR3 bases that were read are TGTGCCAGCTCACCATCAGGGCCCACTGAA.

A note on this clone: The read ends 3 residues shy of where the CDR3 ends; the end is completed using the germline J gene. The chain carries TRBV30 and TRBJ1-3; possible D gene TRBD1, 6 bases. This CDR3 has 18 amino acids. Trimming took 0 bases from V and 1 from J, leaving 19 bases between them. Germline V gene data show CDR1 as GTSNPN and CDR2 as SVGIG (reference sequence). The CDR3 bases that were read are TGTGCCTGGAGTGTACGTACAGGGTGGTTAGCGTCTGGAAACACC. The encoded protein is CAWSVRTGWLASGNT. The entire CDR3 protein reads CAWSVRTGWLASGNTIYF.

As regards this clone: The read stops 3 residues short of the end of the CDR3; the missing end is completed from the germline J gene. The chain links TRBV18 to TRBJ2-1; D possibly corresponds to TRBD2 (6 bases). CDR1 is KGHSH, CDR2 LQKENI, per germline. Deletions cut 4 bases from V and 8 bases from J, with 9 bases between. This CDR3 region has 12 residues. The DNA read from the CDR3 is TGTGCCAGCTCACTGACTAGTGATGAG. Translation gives CASSLTSDE. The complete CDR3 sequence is CASSLTSDEQFF. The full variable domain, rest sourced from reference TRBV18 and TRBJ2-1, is NAGVMQNPRHLVRRRGQEARLRCSPMKGHSHVYWYRQLPEEGLKFMVYLQKENIIDESGMPKERFSAEFPKEGPSILRIQQVVRGDSAAYFCASSLTSDEQFFGPGTRLTVL.

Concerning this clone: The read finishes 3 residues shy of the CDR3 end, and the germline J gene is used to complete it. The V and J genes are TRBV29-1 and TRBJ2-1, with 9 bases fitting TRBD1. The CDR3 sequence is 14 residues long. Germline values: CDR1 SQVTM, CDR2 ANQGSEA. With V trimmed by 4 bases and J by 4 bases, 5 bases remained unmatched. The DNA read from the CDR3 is TGCAGCGTTGGTCGGACAGGGGTTTACAATGAG. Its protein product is CSVGRTGVYNE. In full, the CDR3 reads CSVGRTGVYNEQFF.

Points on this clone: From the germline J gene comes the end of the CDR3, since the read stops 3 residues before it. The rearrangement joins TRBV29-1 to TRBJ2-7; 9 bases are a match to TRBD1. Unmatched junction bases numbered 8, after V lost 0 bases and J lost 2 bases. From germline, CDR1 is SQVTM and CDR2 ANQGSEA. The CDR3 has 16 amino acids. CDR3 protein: CSVEDPGQGLTYEQYF. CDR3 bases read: TGCAGCGTTGAAGACCCCGGACAGGGGTTGACCTACGAG.

The CDR3 DNA, read in part, is TGTGCCAGCAGCTTAGCCCTTCAGGGGACGGGCGAG. Translation gives CASSLALQGTGE. The whole CDR3 protein is CASSLALQGTGEQYF. The genes are TRBV7-8 and TRBJ2-7, with D possibly being TRBD1 (6 bases). The read ends 3 residues shy of where the CDR3 ends; the end is completed using the germline J gene. Trimming removed 0 bases at V and 6 bases at J, with 15 bases between. Germline lookup yields CDR1 SGHVS and CDR2 FQNEAQ. The CDR3 length is 15 residues.

CDR3 sequence: CASSLAGANEKLFF. CDR3 bases read: TGCGCCAGCAGCTTGGCGGGGGCTAATGAAAAA. The chain joins TRBV5-1 to TRBJ1-4; possibly TRBD1 for D (5 bases). The read falls 3 residues short of the CDR3 end, and the missing part is taken from the germline J gene. The germline CDR1 and CDR2 sequences are SGHRS and YFSETQ. This CDR3 has 14 amino acids. V was trimmed by 0 bases and J by 3 bases, leaving 6 bases between them.

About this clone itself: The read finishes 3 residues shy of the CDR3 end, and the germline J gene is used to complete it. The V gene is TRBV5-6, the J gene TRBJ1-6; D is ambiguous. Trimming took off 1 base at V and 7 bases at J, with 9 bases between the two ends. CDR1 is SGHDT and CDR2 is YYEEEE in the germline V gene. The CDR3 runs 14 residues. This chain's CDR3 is CASSLFLANSPLHF. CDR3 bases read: TGTGCCAGCAGCTTGTTCCTAGCAAATTCACCC.

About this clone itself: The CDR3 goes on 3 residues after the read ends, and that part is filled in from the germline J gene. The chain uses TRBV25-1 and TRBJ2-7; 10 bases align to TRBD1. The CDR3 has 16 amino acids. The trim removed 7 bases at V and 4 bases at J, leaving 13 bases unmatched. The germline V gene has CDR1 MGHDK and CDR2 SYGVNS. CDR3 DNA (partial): TGTGCCAGCACTCCATTCGGGGGACAGGGGCAATACGAG. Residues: CASTPFGGQGQYE. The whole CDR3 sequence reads CASTPFGGQGQYEQYF.

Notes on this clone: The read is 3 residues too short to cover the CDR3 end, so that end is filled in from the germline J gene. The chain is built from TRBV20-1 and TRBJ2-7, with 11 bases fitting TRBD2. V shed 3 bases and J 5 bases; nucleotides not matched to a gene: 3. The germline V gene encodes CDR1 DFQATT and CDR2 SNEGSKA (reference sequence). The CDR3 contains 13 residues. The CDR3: CSASSGGVDEQYF. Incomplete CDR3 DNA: TGCAGTGCTAGTAGCGGGGGGGTCGACGAG.

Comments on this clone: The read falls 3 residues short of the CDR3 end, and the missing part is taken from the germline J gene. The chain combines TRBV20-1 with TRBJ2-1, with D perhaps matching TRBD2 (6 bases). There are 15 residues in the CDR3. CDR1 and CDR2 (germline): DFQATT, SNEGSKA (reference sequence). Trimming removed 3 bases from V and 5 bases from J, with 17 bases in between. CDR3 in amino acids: CSASTPGLRDNEQFF. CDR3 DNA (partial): TGCAGTGCTAGTACACCGGGACTTCGCGACAATGAG.

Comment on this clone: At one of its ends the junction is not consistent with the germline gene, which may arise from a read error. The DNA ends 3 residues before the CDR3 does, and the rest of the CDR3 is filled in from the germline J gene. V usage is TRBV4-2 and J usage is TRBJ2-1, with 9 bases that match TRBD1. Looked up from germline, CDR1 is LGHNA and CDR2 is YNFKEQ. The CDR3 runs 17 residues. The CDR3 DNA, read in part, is TGCGCCAGCAGCCAAGATCTGGGACAGGGCTCCTACAATGAG. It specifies CASSQDLGQGSYNE. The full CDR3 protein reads CASSQDLGQGSYNEQFF.

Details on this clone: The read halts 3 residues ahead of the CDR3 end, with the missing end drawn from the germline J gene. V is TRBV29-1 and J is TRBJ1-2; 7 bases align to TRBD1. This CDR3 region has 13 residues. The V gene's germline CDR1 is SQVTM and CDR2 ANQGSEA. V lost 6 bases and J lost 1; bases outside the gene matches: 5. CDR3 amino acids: CSVGQRDNYGYTF. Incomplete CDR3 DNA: TGCAGCGTGGGACAGCGGGATAACTATGGC.

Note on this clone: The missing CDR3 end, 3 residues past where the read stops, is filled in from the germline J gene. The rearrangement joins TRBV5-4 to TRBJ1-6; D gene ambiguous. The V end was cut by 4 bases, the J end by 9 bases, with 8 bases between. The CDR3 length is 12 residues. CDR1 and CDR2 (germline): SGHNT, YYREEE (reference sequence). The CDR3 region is CASSDTGSPLHF. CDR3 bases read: TGTGCCAGCAGCGATACGGGTTCACCC.

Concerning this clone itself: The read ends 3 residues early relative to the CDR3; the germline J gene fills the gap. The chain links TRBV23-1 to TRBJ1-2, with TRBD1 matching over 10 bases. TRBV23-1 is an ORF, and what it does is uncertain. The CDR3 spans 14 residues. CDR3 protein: CASSHRGQGGGYTF. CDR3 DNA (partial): TGCGCCAGCAGTCATCGTGGACAGGGGGGCGGC.

The CDR3 spells CASGIAFQGSDEQYF. The part of the CDR3 DNA that was read is TGTGCCAGCGGGATAGCGTTCCAGGGGAGCGACGAG. The J gene is TRBJ2-7, the V gene TRBV11-2, with a tentative D call TRBD1 (6 bases). Read data end 3 residues before the CDR3 end; the end is taken from the germline J gene. The CDR3 loop spans 15 amino acids. Trimming took 8 bases from V and 5 from J, leaving 22 bases between them. Germline CDR1 is SGHAT and CDR2 is FQNNGV.

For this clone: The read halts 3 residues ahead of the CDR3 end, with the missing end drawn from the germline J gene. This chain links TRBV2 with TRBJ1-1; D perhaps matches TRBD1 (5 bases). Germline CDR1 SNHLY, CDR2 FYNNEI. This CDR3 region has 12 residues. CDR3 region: CASSQEGMGAFF. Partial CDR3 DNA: TGTGCCAGCAGCCAGGAGGGGATGGGA. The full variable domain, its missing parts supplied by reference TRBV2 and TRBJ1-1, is EPEVTQTPSHQVTQMGQEVILRCVPISNHLYFYWYRQILGQKVEFLVSFYNNEISEKSEIFDDQFSVERPDGSNFTLKIRSTKLEDSAMYFCASSQEGMGAFFGQGTRLTVV.

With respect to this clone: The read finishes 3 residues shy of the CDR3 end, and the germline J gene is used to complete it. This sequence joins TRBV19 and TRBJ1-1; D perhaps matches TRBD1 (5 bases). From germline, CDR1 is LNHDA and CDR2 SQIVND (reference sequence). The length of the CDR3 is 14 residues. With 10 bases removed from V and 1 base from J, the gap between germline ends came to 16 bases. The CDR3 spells CATQGSRTNTEAFF. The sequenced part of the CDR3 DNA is TGTGCCACCCAGGGCAGCCGCACGAACACTGAA.

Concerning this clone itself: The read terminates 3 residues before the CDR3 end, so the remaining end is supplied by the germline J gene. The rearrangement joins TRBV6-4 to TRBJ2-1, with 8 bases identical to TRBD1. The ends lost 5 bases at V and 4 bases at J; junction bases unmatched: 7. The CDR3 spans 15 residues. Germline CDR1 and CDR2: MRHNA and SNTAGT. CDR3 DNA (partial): TGTGCCAGCAGTTTGGCCGGGACAGGTTACAATGAG. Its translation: CASSLAGTGYNE. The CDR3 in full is CASSLAGTGYNEQFF.

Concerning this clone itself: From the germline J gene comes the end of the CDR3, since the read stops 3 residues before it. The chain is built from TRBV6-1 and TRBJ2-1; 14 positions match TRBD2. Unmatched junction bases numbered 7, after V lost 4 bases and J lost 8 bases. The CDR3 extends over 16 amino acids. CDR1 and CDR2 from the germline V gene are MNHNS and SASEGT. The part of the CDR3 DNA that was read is TGTGCCAGCAGTGCGACTAGCGGGAGGGCCTTCGATGAG. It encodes CASSATSGRAFDE. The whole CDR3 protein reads CASSATSGRAFDEQFF.